This T cell receptor beta chain emerged from a study of shared clonotypes between healthy human individuals. Notes on the study in general: The sole specimen, blood, was sampled, and tissue repertoires likely differ.

Germline trimming cut 6 bases from V and 3 bases from J; bases unmatched to any gene: 7. Germline V gives CDR1 SQVTM, CDR2 ANQGSEA. This CDR3 has 14 amino acids. On this clone: Its antigen is not known.

CD45RO-negative, CCR7-selected cells formed the naive CD8 fraction, which excluded terminally differentiated effector memory CD45RA+ cells. Each donor was a Caucasian adult residing in Nashville, Tennessee. The assay was immunoSEQ multiplex PCR, and TCRdb's table has in-frame clones only and misses some. The sample lists just over 2,000,000 clones; roughly 95% were seen once. V usage is TRBV29-1 and J usage is TRBJ2-2, with 7 bases that match TRBD1. This TCR was sampled from a man between 18 and 29 years old in good health. The sample taken for sequencing was naive CD8+ T cells sorted from blood. The CDR3 coding sequence is TGCAGCGTGCCCGGGGACAGCTACACCGGGGAGCTGTTTTTT. Translated: CSVPGDSYTGELFF.